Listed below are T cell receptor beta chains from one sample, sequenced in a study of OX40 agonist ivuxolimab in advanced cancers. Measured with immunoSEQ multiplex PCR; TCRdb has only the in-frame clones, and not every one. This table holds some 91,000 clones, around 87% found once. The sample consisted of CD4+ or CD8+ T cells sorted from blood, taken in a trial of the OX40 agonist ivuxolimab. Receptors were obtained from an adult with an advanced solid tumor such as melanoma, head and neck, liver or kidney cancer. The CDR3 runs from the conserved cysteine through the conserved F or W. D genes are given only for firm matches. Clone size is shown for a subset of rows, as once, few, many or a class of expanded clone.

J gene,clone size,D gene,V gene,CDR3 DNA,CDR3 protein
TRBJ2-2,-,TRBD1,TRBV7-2,TGTGCCAGCAGTTACCTACAGGGGTTCGGCGGGGAGCTGTTTTTT,CASSYLQGFGGELFF
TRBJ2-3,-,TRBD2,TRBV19,TGTGCCAGTAGTGGAGGACTAGGCCACAGAGATACGCAGTATTTT,CASSGGLGHRDTQYF
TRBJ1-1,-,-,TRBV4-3,TGCGCCAGCAGCCAAGGGGCGGGCACCCAAGCTTTCTTT,CASSQGAGTQAFF
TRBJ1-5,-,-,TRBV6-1,TGTGCCAGCAAGGGTAGAGTGACGGATCAGCCCCAGCATTTT,CASKGRVTDQPQHF
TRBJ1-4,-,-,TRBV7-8,TGTGCCAGCAGCTTGACAGGTTGGAATGAAAAACTGTTTTTT,CASSLTGWNEKLFF
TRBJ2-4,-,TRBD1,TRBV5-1,TGCGCCAGCAGCACCGGGACAGATCCAGCCAAAAACATTCAGTACTTC,CASSTGTDPAKNIQYF
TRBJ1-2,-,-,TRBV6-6,TGTGCCAGCAGTTACTCGAAACCCAGCCACTATGGCTACACCTTC,CASSYSKPSHYGYTF
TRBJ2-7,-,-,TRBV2,TGTGCCAGCAGGGGGCTAAGCTCCTACGAGCAGTACTTC,CASRGLSSYEQYF
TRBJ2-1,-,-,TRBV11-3,TGTGCCAGCAGCTTAGGCCGGAAACACAATGAGCAGTTCTTC,CASSLGRKHNEQFF
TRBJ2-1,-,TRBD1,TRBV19,TGTGCCAGTAGTATAGCGGGACAGGGATACGGACACGAGCAGTTCTTC,CASSIAGQGYGHEQFF
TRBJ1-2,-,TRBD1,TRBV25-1,TGCGCCAGCAGTCCCGCCGGGGACAGTCTACGGGGCTACACCTTC,CASSPAGDSLRGYTF
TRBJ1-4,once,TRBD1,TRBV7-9,TGTGCCAGCAGCTCTGGACAGGAAAATGAAAAACTGTTTTTT,CASSSGQENEKLFF
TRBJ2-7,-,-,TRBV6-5,TGTGCCAGCAGCCCCCGGGACGTCTACGAGCAGTACTTC,CASSPRDVYEQYF
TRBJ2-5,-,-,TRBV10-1,TGCGCCAGCAGTGAGTCCCCAGGGCGCCAAGAGACCCAGTACTTC,CASSESPGRQETQYF